The clone carrying this TCR beta chain was found a few times. The entry originates in a study of T cells after yellow fever vaccination. A single record per CDR3 protein comes from TCRdb applying MiXCR to the 5' RACE reads. The table has some 560,000 distinct CDR3 sequences, roughly 17% seen once. The receptor comes from a man younger than 30 who received the YFV17D yellow fever vaccine. Sequenced material: PBMCs, taken 4 to 5 days after the first yellow fever vaccination.

CDR3 region: CATTVTETQYF. In DNA, the CDR3 is TGTGCCACCACCGTAACGGAGACCCAGTACTTC. The chain has TRBV7-2 and TRBJ2-5; D remains ambiguous. Germline-derived CDR1 and CDR2 are SGHTA and FQGNSA. The CDR3 is 11 residues long. V shed 10 bases and J shed 5 bases, with 11 bases lying between them.